The T cell receptor (beta chain) described here comes from a study of CD8 T cells in ankylosing spondylitis (dated by TCRdb to 2016 to 2017). With respect to the entire study: To find TCR variants linked to disease, the study profiled T cell receptor beta repertoires in ankylosing spondylitis patients and healthy donors. The whole study cohort included over 85 healthy donors and 20 to 25 ankylosing spondylitis patients. Peripheral blood samples were taken, and synovial fluid was additionally collected from ankylosing spondylitis patients.

These reads were obtained on an Illumina HiSeq 2500. Quantitative 5'-RACE with molecular barcodes was the method used to prepare the TCR beta libraries. Per the source publication's procedure: To identify disease-linked TCR variants, a new computational method was used, one built on a probabilistic model of VDJ rearrangement. The public reads were quality trimmed at Q25 with fastp and then assembled into clones with MiXCR by TCRdb, keeping productive beta chains. Rows merge per CDR3 protein into single entries with the most common DNA and genes. In this record, the V and J calls reflect TCRdb's handling and not the investigators' own analysis. This sample gives 670,000 or so distinct CDR3 sequences in total; 19% of them show up just once. The leading ten clones occupy roughly a fifth of the sample. Points the paper makes about the study in general: According to the report, matched synovial fluid samples from ankylosing spondylitis patients were significantly enriched for the disease-linked clones. Blood from ankylosing spondylitis patients appeared to be characterized by a TCR beta motif composed of roughly eight highly homologous amino acid variants. Some TCR beta motif variants had previously been reported in synovial fluid and blood of reactive arthritis patients, which suggested common disease-initiation mechanisms. The disease-linked clones had a CD8+ phenotype and were found at relatively low frequencies in peripheral blood.

As regards this clonotype: Its binding antigen is unknown. No clone much larger than this one lies a single base away; base qualities are absent.

Sequencing used blood, either unsorted or a sorted T cell fraction (not recorded which). This TCR came from a male donor with ankylosing spondylitis.

The CDR3 here reads CASSPLTEYEQYF. The DNA reads TGCGCCAGCAGCCCCCTTACCGAATACGAGCAGTACTTC. The chain joins TRBV5-1 to TRBJ2-7, with the D gene not confidently named. Between the V and J ends, shortened by 4 bases and 4 bases respectively, the junction contains 12 bases. The CDR3 contains 13 residues, cysteine and phenylalanine counted. The entry retains the CDR3 DNA only, 39 bases that are in frame from base 1. CDR1 and CDR2, per the germline V gene, are SGHRS and YFSETQ.